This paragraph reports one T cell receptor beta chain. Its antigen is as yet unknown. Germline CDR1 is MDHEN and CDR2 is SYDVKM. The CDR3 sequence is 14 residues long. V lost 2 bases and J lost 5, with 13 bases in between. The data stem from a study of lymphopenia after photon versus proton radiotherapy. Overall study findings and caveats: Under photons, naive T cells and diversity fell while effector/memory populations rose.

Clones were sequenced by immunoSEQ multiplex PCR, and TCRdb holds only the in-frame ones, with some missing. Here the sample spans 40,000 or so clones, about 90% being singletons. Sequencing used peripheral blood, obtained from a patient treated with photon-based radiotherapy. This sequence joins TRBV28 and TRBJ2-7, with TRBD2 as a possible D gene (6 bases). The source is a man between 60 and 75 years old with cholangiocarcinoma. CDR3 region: CASSLVGLADEQYF. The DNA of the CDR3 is TGTGCCAGCAGTTTAGTGGGGTTAGCGGACGAGCAGTACTTC.